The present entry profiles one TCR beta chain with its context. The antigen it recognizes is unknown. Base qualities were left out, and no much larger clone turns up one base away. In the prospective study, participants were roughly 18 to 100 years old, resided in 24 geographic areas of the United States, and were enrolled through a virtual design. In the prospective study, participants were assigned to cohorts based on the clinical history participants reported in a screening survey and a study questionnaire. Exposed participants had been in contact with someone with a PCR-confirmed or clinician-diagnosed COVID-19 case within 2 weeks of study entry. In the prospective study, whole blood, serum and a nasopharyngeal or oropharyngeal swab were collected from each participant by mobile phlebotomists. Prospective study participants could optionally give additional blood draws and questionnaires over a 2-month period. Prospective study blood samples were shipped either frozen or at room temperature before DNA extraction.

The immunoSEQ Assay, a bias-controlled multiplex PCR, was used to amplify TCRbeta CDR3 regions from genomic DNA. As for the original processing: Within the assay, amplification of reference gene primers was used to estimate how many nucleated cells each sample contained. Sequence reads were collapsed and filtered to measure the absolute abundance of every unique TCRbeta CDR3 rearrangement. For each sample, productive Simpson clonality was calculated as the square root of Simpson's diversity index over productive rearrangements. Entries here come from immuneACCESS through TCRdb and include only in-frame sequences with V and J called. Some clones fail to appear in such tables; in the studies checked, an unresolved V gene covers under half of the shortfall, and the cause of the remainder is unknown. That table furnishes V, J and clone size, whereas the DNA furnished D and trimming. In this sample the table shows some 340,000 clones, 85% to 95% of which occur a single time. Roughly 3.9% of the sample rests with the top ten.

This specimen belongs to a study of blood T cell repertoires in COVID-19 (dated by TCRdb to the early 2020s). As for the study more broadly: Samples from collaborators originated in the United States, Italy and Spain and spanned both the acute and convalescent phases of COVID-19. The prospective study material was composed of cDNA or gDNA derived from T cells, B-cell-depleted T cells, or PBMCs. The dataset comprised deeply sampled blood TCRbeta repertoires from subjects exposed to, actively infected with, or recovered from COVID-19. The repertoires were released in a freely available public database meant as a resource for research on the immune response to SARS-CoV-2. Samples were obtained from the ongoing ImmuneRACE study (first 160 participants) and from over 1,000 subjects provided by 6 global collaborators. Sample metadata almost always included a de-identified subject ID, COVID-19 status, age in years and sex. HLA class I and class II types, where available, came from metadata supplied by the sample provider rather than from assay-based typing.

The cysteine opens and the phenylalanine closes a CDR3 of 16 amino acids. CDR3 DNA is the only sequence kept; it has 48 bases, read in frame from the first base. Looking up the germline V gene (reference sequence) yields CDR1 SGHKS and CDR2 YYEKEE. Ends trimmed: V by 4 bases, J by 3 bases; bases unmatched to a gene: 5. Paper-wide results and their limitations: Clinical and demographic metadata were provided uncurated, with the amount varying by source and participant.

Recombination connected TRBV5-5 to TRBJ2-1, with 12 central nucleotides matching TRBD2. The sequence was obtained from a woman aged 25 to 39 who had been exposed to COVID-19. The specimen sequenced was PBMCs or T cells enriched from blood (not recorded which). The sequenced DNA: TGTGCCAGCAGCCCCCTAGCGGGGGGGAACTACAATGAGCAGTTCTTC. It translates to CASSPLAGGNYNEQFF.